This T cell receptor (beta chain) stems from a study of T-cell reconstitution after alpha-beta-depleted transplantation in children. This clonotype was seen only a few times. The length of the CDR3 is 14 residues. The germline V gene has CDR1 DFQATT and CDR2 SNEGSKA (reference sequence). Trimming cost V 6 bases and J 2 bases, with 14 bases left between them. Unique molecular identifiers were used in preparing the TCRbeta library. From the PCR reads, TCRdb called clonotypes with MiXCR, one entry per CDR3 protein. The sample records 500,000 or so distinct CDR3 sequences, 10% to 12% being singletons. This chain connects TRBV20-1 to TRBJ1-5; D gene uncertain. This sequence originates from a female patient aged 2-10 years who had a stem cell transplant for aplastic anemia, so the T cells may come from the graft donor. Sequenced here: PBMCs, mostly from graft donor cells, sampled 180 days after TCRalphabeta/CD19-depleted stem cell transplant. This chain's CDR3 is CSATVPGGNQPQHF. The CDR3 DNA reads TGCAGTGCAACCGTCCCTGGGGGCAATCAGCCCCAGCATTTT.